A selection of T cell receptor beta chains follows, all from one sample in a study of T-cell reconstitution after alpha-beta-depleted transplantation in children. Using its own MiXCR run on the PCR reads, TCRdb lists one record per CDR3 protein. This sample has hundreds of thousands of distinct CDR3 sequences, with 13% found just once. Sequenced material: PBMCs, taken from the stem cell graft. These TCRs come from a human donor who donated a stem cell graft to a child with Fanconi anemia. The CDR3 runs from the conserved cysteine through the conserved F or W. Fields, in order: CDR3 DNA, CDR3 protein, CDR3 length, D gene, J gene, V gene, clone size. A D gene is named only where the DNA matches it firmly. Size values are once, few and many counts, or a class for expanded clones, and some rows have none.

TGTGCCAGCACCCCCGGGAGGGGACAGGGGGCAGATACGCAGTATTTT CASTPGRGQGADTQYF 16 TRBD1 TRBJ2-3 TRBV3-1 few
TGTGCCAGCAGCGCCCGCCGAGATGAGCAGTTCTTC CASSARRDEQFF 12 NA TRBJ2-1 TRBV7-2 many
TGCAGTGCTAGGTCGGGACAGAACCAAGAGACCCAGTACTTC CSARSGQNQETQYF 14 TRBD1 TRBJ2-5 TRBV20-1 NA
TGTGCCAGTAGTATCCGGGACAGACTAATGAACACTGAAGCTTTCTTT CASSIRDRLMNTEAFF 16 TRBD1 TRBJ1-1 TRBV19 few
TGTGCCAGCAGACTGACCGGGAGCCAAGAGACCCAGTACTTC CASRLTGSQETQYF 14 NA TRBJ2-5 TRBV5-5 many
TGTGCCGGTTTGATGAACACTGAAGCTTTCTTT CAGLMNTEAFF 11 NA TRBJ1-1 TRBV30 many
TGTGCCAGCAGTTTAGCGGGGGGGCCGATCGGGGAGCTGTTTTTT CASSLAGGPIGELFF 15 NA TRBJ2-2 TRBV12-3/TRBV12-4 NA
TGTGCCAGCAGAAAAGGCGGGGGCGACGACACCGGGGAGCTGTTTTTT CASRKGGGDDTGELFF 16 NA TRBJ2-2 TRBV6-2/TRBV6-3 NA
TGTGCCAGCAGCGCTGAGCCGTCAACTAATGAAAAACTGTTTTTT CASSAEPSTNEKLFF 15 NA TRBJ1-4 TRBV7-8 few
TGCGCCAGCAGCCCCCGAGACAGGGCTTTCTTGAACACTGAAGCTTTCTTT CASSPRDRAFLNTEAFF 17 TRBD1 TRBJ1-1 TRBV4-3 few
TGTGCCAGCAGTGAATTGGGTTCCTACAATGAGCAGTTCTTC CASSELGSYNEQFF 14 NA TRBJ2-1 TRBV2 NA
TGCGCCAGCAGCTTGGATCAGGGGGAGCAGTTCTTC CASSLDQGEQFF 12 NA TRBJ2-1 TRBV5-1 NA
TGTGCCAGCAGCCCCATCGGGTTTAGCAATCAGCCCCAGCATTTT CASSPIGFSNQPQHF 15 NA TRBJ1-5 TRBV5-5 NA
TGTGCCAGCTGCCGCCTCCCCAGCTTGGATGAAGCTTTCTTT CASCRLPSLDEAFF 14 NA TRBJ1-1 TRBV6-1 NA
TGTGCCAGCACCAGACAGATTTCCTACGAGCAGTACTTC CASTRQISYEQYF 13 NA TRBJ2-7 TRBV2 many
TGCAGTGCTAGAGATCCCGGGACGGAGATTGCGGTAGGATACAATGAGCAGTTCTTC CSARDPGTEIAVGYNEQFF 19 NA TRBJ2-1 TRBV20-1 many
TGTGCCAGCAGCTTAAACGGGGGGGCTAACGGGGAGCTGTTTTTT CASSLNGGANGELFF 15 TRBD2 TRBJ2-2 TRBV6-5 NA
TGTGCCAGCAGTTTATCGGCCTACAATGAGCAGTTCTTC CASSLSAYNEQFF 13 NA TRBJ2-1 TRBV27 many
TGTGCCGGGCGACAGGGGAACAGTGGGGAGCTGTTTTTT CAGRQGNSGELFF 13 TRBD1 TRBJ2-2 TRBV10-3 few
TGTGCCAGCAGTAAGACTAGCGGCTCCTACGAGCAGTACTTC CASSKTSGSYEQYF 14 TRBD2 TRBJ2-7 TRBV27 NA
TGTGCCAGCCGGGGGCTAGCGGGGGAAAAGAGGAGCACAGATACGCAGTATTTT CASRGLAGEKRSTDTQYF 18 TRBD2 TRBJ2-3 TRBV12-3/TRBV12-4 few